This T cell receptor (beta chain) was obtained from a study of identical twins. Germline lookup yields CDR1 KGHDR and CDR2 SFDVKD. The length of the CDR3 is 18 residues. V was clipped by 4 bases and J by 4 bases; unmatched bases: 12. One entry per CDR3 protein, called by TCRdb with MiXCR from the 5' RACE reads. Here the sample spans 200,000 to 250,000 distinct CDR3 sequences, approximately 7% being singletons. The same sample was also studied in work on yellow fever vaccine responses in identical twins.

Sequencing input: memory (CD45RO+) T cells sorted from blood. The clonotype originates from a woman aged 18-29 years in good health. The J gene is TRBJ2-3, the V gene TRBV24-1, with 11 positions matching TRBD1. CDR3 nucleotide sequence: TGTGCCACCAGTGAACCTGGACAGGGGGCGATTAGTTCAGATACGCAGTATTTT. It specifies CATSEPGQGAISSDTQYF.